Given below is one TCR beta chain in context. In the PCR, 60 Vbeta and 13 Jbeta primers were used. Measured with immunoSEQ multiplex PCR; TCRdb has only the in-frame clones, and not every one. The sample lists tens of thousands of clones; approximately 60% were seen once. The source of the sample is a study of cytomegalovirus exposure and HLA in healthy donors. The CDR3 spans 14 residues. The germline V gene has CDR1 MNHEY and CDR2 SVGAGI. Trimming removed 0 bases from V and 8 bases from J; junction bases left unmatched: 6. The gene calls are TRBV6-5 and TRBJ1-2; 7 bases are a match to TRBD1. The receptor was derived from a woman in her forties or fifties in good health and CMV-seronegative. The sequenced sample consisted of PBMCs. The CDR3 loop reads CASSYSDRVQGYTF. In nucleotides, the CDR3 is TGTGCCAGCAGTTACTCCGACAGGGTACAGGGCTACACCTTC.